These 29 T cell receptor beta chains share one sample of origin, sequenced in a study of sequential checkpoint blockade in melanoma. Treatment noted: randomized to nivolumab then ipilimumab (arm A) or the reverse (arm B). Clones were sequenced by immunoSEQ multiplex PCR, and TCRdb holds only the in-frame ones, with some missing. The sample lists around 8,000 clones; just under 65% were seen once. The sample consisted of CD8+ T cells sorted from blood (inferred from file names), taken from a patient given nivolumab and ipilimumab in sequence. These receptors came from a human patient with melanoma. Some clones in this sample may be carry-over from other donors' samples.

This clone came up a few times. The chain links TRBV27 to TRBJ1-5; no definite D call. With 7 bases removed from V and 3 bases from J, the gap between germline ends came to 16 bases. The CDR3 runs 15 residues. From germline, CDR1 is MNHEY and CDR2 SMNVEV (reference sequence). The DNA for the CDR3 is TGTGCCAGCACCGCCCCTGAGGGTTACAATCAGCCCCAGCATTTT. It specifies CASTAPEGYNQPQHF.

There are a few counts of this clone. The rearrangement joins TRBV5-4 to TRBJ1-2; the D is unclear. Germline CDR1 reads SGHNT; CDR2 reads YYREEE (reference sequence). V lost 4 bases and J 5 bases, leaving 12 bases between the germline ends. The CDR3 is 13 residues long. DNA for the CDR3: TGTGCCAGCAGCCAGAGGGTCTGGTATGGCTACACCTTC. Protein product: CASSQRVWYGYTF.

The CDR3 spells CASSQDSGSRRGPLGYTF. The CDR3 region has the DNA TGTGCCAGCAGCCAAGATAGCGGCAGCCGAAGGGGGCCTCTTGGCTACACCTTC. The chain recombines TRBV5-4 with TRBJ1-2; 7 positions agree with TRBD1. The germline V gene has CDR1 SGHNT and CDR2 YYREEE (reference sequence). The CDR3 has 18 residues. V lost 4 bases and J lost 7; bases outside the gene matches: 22.

This chain links TRBV5-1 with TRBJ2-3; 12 nucleotides agree with TRBD2. V was pared by 3 bases and J by 3 bases, with 11 bases of the junction left unmatched. CDR1 is SGHRS, CDR2 YFSETQ, per germline. The CDR3 is 18 residues long. The CDR3 bases are TGCGCCAGCAGCTGGACTAGCGGGGAGGACGTTGGGACAGATACGCAGTATTTT. The encoded protein is CASSWTSGEDVGTDTQYF.

The V gene is TRBV5-1, the J gene TRBJ2-7; 7 bases fit TRBD1. Per germline, CDR1 SGHRS and CDR2 YFSETQ. CDR3 size: 12 residues. Germline trimming cut 8 bases from V and 6 bases from J; bases unmatched to any gene: 8. CDR3 coding DNA: TGCGCCAGTATCACAGGGGCCGGCGAGCAGTACTTC. It translates to CASITGAGEQYF.

This clone was picked up many times. The junction departs from germline at one end; a sequencing error may be responsible. Other DNA variants within this sample encode the same CDR3. The chain links TRBV5-8 to TRBJ1-1; D not certain. The CDR3 consists of 13 residues. Germline V gives CDR1 SGHTS, CDR2 YDEGEE. DNA for the CDR3: TGCGCCAGCAGCCCTAATAGGAACACTGAAGCTTTCTTT. Translated: CASSPNRNTEAFF.

This clone was counted once. CDR3: CSVEDRQELSNYGYTF. The CDR3 nucleotides read TGCAGCGTTGAAGATAGACAGGAGTTAAGTAACTATGGCTACACCTTC. V is TRBV29-1 and J is TRBJ1-2; maybe TRBD1 (6 bases). From germline, CDR1 is SQVTM and CDR2 ANQGSEA. The CDR3 has 16 residues. Trimming took off 0 bases at V and 1 base at J, with 15 bases between the two ends.

By share, this clone ranks as medium-sized. This chain links TRBV9 with TRBJ2-7; 7 bases match TRBD1. The germline CDR1 and CDR2 sequences are SGDLS and YYNGEE. The J segment lost 1 base and the V segment lost 3 bases, leaving 4 bases of the junction unmatched. The CDR3 covers 14 residues. Here the CDR3 reads CASSGRDSSYEQYF. As DNA, the CDR3 is TGTGCCAGCAGCGGCCGGGACAGTTCCTACGAGCAGTACTTC.

J is TRBJ2-7 and V is TRBV4-1; D may be TRBD1 (6 bases). This CDR3 is built from 15 residues. V lost 0 bases, J lost 0 bases, and 9 bases lay in between. Looked up from germline, CDR1 is MGHRA and CDR2 is YSYEKL. CDR3 nucleotide sequence: TGCGCCAGCAGCCAAGATAGGGGGAGCTCCTACGAGCAGTACTTC. This encodes CASSQDRGSSYEQYF.

CDR3 coding DNA: TGTGCCAGCAGTGAATTGAGCGCAGTGGGACAGCGTAATGAAAAACTGTTTTTT. Translated, it gives CASSELSAVGQRNEKLFF. The chain carries TRBV6-1 and TRBJ1-4; 7 bases match TRBD1. Germline CDR1 is MNHNS and CDR2 is SASEGT. V lost 2 bases and J lost 4; bases outside the gene matches: 13. The CDR3 is 18 amino acids.

The chain uses TRBV9 and TRBJ2-7, with D perhaps TRBD2 (5 bases). The CDR3 consists of 14 residues. In germline, CDR1 is SGDLS, CDR2 YYNGEE. V was shortened by 3 bases and J by 7 bases, with 17 bases between the two germline ends. CDR3 region: CASSEGGGASEQYF. CDR3 coding DNA: TGTGCCAGCAGCGAGGGCGGAGGAGCGAGTGAGCAGTACTTC. The full variable domain, completed using reference TRBV9 and TRBJ2-7, is DSGVTQTPKHLITATGQRVTLRCSPRSGDLSVYWYQQSLDQGLQFLIQYYNGEERAKGNILERFSAQQFPDLHSELNLSSLELGDSALYFCASSEGGGASEQYFGPGTRLTVT.

This clone was seen only once. The chain links TRBV4-1 to TRBJ1-1; 11 nucleotides align to TRBD1. This CDR3 is built from 16 residues. The V segment lost 3 bases and the J segment 4 bases; nucleotides outside the gene matches: 7. The germline V gene has CDR1 MGHRA and CDR2 YSYEKL. The CDR3 DNA sequence: TGCGCCAGCAGCCAGCAAGGACAGGGGGCTTTCACTGAAGCTTTCTTT. This sequence encodes CASSQQGQGAFTEAFF.

The genes are TRBV28 and TRBJ1-5; tentative D call: TRBD1 (6 bases). This CDR3 is built from 17 residues. Germline lookup yields CDR1 MDHEN and CDR2 SYDVKM. V was cut by 5 bases and J by 1 base, with 18 bases left in between. In DNA, the CDR3 is TGTGCCAGCAGTCCAGGGGAGGGAAGGATAAGCAATCAGCCCCAGCATTTT. It yields the protein CASSPGEGRISNQPQHF.

This clone was observed a few times. The V call is TRBV19, the J call TRBJ1-5; TRBD1 matches 9 bases. Germline lookup yields CDR1 LNHDA and CDR2 SQIVND (reference sequence). The length of the CDR3 is 14 residues. V gave up 5 bases and J gave up 7 bases; unmatched junction bases: 6. CDR3 nucleotides: TGTGCCAGTAGTGCGGACAGGGGAGACCAGCCCCAGCATTTT. Protein product: CASSADRGDQPQHF.

V usage is TRBV6-1 and J usage is TRBJ2-7; 9 nucleotides match TRBD1. The CDR3 has 14 amino acids. Germline V gives CDR1 MNHNS, CDR2 SASEGT. V trimming: 6 bases; J trimming: 7 bases; junction bases outside the gene matches: 10. The CDR3 region is CASSGSTGGWEQYF. The CDR3 region has the DNA TGTGCCAGCAGCGGATCGACAGGGGGTTGGGAGCAGTACTTC.

The V gene is TRBV7-9, the J gene TRBJ1-1, with TRBD1 as a possible D gene (5 bases). This CDR3 has 14 amino acids. The V and J ends lost 1 base and 2 bases respectively, with 8 bases between them. Per germline, CDR1 SEHNR and CDR2 FQNEAQ (reference sequence). The CDR3 sequence is CASSLGQGNTEAFF. The CDR3 region has the DNA TGTGCCAGCAGCTTAGGGCAGGGAAACACTGAAGCTTTCTTT.

The chain couples TRBV6-5 to TRBJ1-2; possibly TRBD1 for D (6 bases). V gave up 2 bases and J gave up 4 bases, with 11 bases separating them. Germline V lookup: CDR1 MNHEY, CDR2 SVGAGI. This CDR3 has 14 amino acids. This CDR3 is CASSYGGGGYGYTF. The CDR3 DNA reads as TGTGCCAGCAGTTACGGGGGCGGGGGCTATGGCTACACCTTC.

This clone is judged medium-sized (0.01 to 0.1%). The chain joins TRBV10-3 to TRBJ1-5; TRBD1 is a possible D gene (6 bases). The germline gives CDR1 ENHRY, CDR2 SYGVKD. V was cut by 6 bases and J by 1 base, with 10 bases left in between. There are 14 residues in the CDR3. The CDR3 DNA is TGTGCCATCAGCACAGGGTTGAGCAATCAGCCCCAGCATTTT. Protein product: CAISTGLSNQPQHF.

The genes are TRBV27 and TRBJ2-7; 7 nucleotides agree with TRBD2. The CDR3 contains 12 residues. Unmatched junction bases numbered 3, after V lost 4 bases and J lost 6 bases. Germline CDR1 and CDR2: MNHEY and SMNVEV (reference sequence). DNA of the CDR3: TGTGCCAGCAGTTCGGGGGGTCTCGAGCAGTACTTC. Its protein is CASSSGGLEQYF.

The gene calls are TRBV5-6 and TRBJ2-1; 14 bases align to TRBD2. Germline V lookup: CDR1 SGHDT, CDR2 YYEEEE. V shed 7 bases and J 0 bases; nucleotides not matched to a gene: 9. This CDR3 contains 18 residues. The CDR3 loop reads CASAPGLAGASSYNEQFF. The CDR3, as DNA: TGTGCCAGCGCTCCGGGACTAGCGGGGGCCTCCTCCTACAATGAGCAGTTCTTC. The full variable domain, rest sourced from reference TRBV5-6 and TRBJ2-1, is DAGVTQSPTHLIKTRGQQVTLRCSPKSGHDTVSWYQQALGQGPQFIFQYYEEEERQRGNFPDRFSGHQFPNYSSELNVNALLLGDSALYLCASAPGLAGASSYNEQFFGPGTRLTVL.

This clone appeared once. V gene TRBV5-1 combines with J gene TRBJ2-7; D is ambiguous. Germline assignment: CDR1 SGHRS and CDR2 YFSETQ. The ends were cut back, 1 base at V and 2 bases at J, with 4 bases in the middle. CDR3 length: 12 amino acids. The CDR3, as DNA: TGCGCCAGCAGCTTGCGGGCCTACGAGCAGTACTTC. Its protein is CASSLRAYEQYF.

The chain is built from TRBV25-1 and TRBJ1-1, with a possible D match to TRBD1 (6 bases). The CDR3 loop spans 14 amino acids. Germline CDR1 reads MGHDK; CDR2 reads SYGVNS. V lost 5 bases to trimming and J lost 7 bases, with 17 bases between them. The CDR3 DNA reads TGTGCCAGCAGTCCACGCTCGGGCAGGGGTGAAGCTTTCTTT. This translates into CASSPRSGRGEAFF.

This sequence joins TRBV5-1 and TRBJ2-7, with a tentative D call TRBD2 (6 bases). V was trimmed by 0 bases and J by 2 bases, leaving 12 bases between them. Per the germline V gene, CDR1 is SGHRS and CDR2 is YFSETQ. This CDR3 has 15 residues. In DNA form, the CDR3 reads TGCGCCAGCAGCTTGGAGGCGGGACTCACCTACGAGCAGTACTTC. It yields the protein CASSLEAGLTYEQYF.

This clone was counted a single time. The sample holds other DNA sequences that translate to the same CDR3. The chain combines TRBV6-5 with TRBJ1-2; D gene uncertain. The CDR3 is made up of 15 amino acids. Germline-derived CDR1 and CDR2 are MNHEY and SVGAGI. V was shortened by 0 bases and J by 2 bases, with 10 bases between the two germline ends. The CDR3 region is CASSYSRGTNYGYTF. The DNA of the CDR3 is TGTGCCAGCAGTTACTCGAGAGGCACCAACTATGGCTACACCTTC.

This chain links TRBV9 with TRBJ1-6, with TRBD1 as a possible D gene (6 bases). This CDR3 comprises 12 residues. The V end was cut by 6 bases, the J end by 5 bases, with 6 bases between. In germline, CDR1 is SGDLS, CDR2 YYNGEE. This chain's CDR3 is CASNRDNSPLHF. The CDR3 nucleotides read TGTGCCAGCAACAGGGATAATTCACCCCTCCACTTT.

This chain uses TRBV7-9 with TRBJ1-2; D might be TRBD1 (5 bases). Germline CDR1 and CDR2: SEHNR and FQNEAQ (reference sequence). The ends were cut back, 2 bases at V and 2 bases at J, with 24 bases in the middle. This CDR3 comprises 19 residues. The CDR3 DNA reads TGTGCCAGCAGCTTATTGGGTGGGGCGAGTATCGCATTAAACTATGGCTACACCTTC. Translation: CASSLLGGASIALNYGYTF.

The V call is TRBV10-2, the J call TRBJ2-7; no definite D call. CDR3 size: 13 residues. Germline loops: CDR1 WSHSY, CDR2 SAAADI. The V and J ends lost 7 bases and 4 bases respectively, with 14 bases between them. CDR3 sequence: CASTLRLEYEQYF. CDR3 bases: TGCGCCAGCACTCTACGTCTTGAGTACGAGCAGTACTTC.

This clone was found a few times. The chain uses TRBV7-9 and TRBJ2-7, with 7 bases that match TRBD2. The CDR3 covers 14 residues. After removal of 8 bases from V and 5 bases from J, the junction contained 12 bases not matched to a gene. The germline CDR1 and CDR2 sequences are SEHNR and FQNEAQ (reference sequence). The CDR3 sequence: CASASGGIVHEQYF. The CDR3 DNA reads as TGTGCCAGCGCTTCCGGGGGGATAGTCCACGAGCAGTACTTC. The complete variable domain, with remaining parts taken from reference TRBV7-9 and TRBJ2-7, reads DTGVSQNPRHKITKRGQNVTFRCDPISEHNRLYWYRQTLGQGPEFLTYFQNEAQLEKSRLLSDRFSAERPKGSFSTLEIQRTEQGDSAMYLCASASGGIVHEQYFGPGTRLTVT.

This clone was observed a few times. V usage is TRBV4-3 and J usage is TRBJ1-2; D unclear. This CDR3 has 16 residues. The germline V gene encodes CDR1 LGHNA and CDR2 YSLEER. Trimming removed 0 bases from V and 1 base from J, with 12 bases in between. CDR3 sequence reads: CASSQDLRSNNYGYTF. Written as DNA, the CDR3 is TGCGCCAGCAGCCAAGATTTGCGCTCCAATAACTATGGCTACACCTTC.